Listed below are T cell receptor beta chains from one sample, sequenced in a study of blood T cell repertoires in COVID-19. Some clones are missing from TCRdb's copy, which holds only in-frame ones; the method was immunoSEQ multiplex PCR. This table holds 88,000 or so clones, around 88% found once. Source material: peripheral blood. Receptor source: a man aged 60 to 69 with acute or convalescent COVID-19. Both conserved end residues are part of each CDR3. D genes are given only for firm matches. Size is omitted from some rows. Given values are once, few, many or a class for expanded clones.

.,15,TRBJ1-5,TRBV6-5,.,TGTGCCAGCAGTCAGACGAGGTATAGCAATCAGCCCCAGCATTTT,CASSQTRYSNQPQHF
.,14,TRBJ2-5,TRBV30,.,TGTGCCTGGAGTGTAGACTTACTTCGTGGGACCCAGTACTTC,CAWSVDLLRGTQYF
.,11,TRBJ2-1,TRBV27,.,TGTGCCAGCACTCGGGGGTATGAGCAGTTCTTC,CASTRGYEQFF
TRBD1,17,TRBJ1-6,TRBV27,few,TGTGCCAGCAGTTTGGAGACAGGGGGCCATTATAATTCACCCCTCCACTTT,CASSLETGGHYNSPLHF
.,15,TRBJ1-2,TRBV27,.,TGTGCCAGCAGTTCACGACAGACCTCCAACTATGGCTACACCTTC,CASSSRQTSNYGYTF
TRBD1,16,TRBJ1-3,TRBV3-1/TRBV3-2,.,TGTGCCAGCAGCCAGCTACAGGGGGTCTCTGGAAACACCATATATTTT,CASSQLQGVSGNTIYF
.,16,TRBJ2-1,TRBV3-1/TRBV3-2,.,TGTGCCAGCAGCCAAGATCTACCGGACTTTCAGAATGAGCAGTTCTTC,CASSQDLPDFQNEQFF
.,15,TRBJ1-2,TRBV27,.,TGTGCCAGCAGTTTATCGTTCAGGTCAGGGGTTGGCTACACCTTC,CASSLSFRSGVGYTF
TRBD2,15,TRBJ2-7,TRBV14,.,TGTGCCAGCAGCCAAGGACTAGCGGGAGTGTACGAGCAGTACTTC,CASSQGLAGVYEQYF
.,13,TRBJ1-1,TRBV10-3,.,TGTGCCATCAGTGTAGGACGGGGCACTGAAGCTTTCTTT,CAISVGRGTEAFF
.,16,TRBJ2-1,TRBV4-2,.,TGTGCCAGCAGCCAAGAGCGGGTTTACTCCTACAATGAGCAGTTCTTC,CASSQERVYSYNEQFF
TRBD1,14,TRBJ1-1,TRBV19,once,TGTGCCAGTACCCGGGACAGGGGGCAAACTGAAGCTTTCTTT,CASTRDRGQTEAFF
TRBD2,17,TRBJ2-7,TRBV27,.,TGTGCCAGCAGTTTAGAATACCGGACTAGCGGGAGTTCTGTGCAGTACTTC,CASSLEYRTSGSSVQYF
TRBD2,16,TRBJ2-1,TRBV9,.,TGTGCCAGCAGCCGGACTAGCGGGGGTCCCCATGATGAGCAGTTCTTC,CASSRTSGGPHDEQFF
.,14,TRBJ1-4,TRBV6-5,.,TGTGCCAGCAGTTATGGACAATCAGGTGAAAAACTGTTTTTT,CASSYGQSGEKLFF
TRBD1,18,TRBJ1-5,TRBV6-2/TRBV6-3,.,TGTGCCAGCAGCCCAATCAGGACAGGGTGGCAGTCGAATCAGCCCCAGCATTTT,CASSPIRTGWQSNQPQHF
.,14,TRBJ2-7,TRBV6-1,.,TGTGCCAGCAGTGAACCGGGGGTCCCCTACGAGCAGTACTTC,CASSEPGVPYEQYF
TRBD1,13,TRBJ2-5,TRBV7-9,.,TGTGCCAGCAATGGGGACAGGGGAGAGACCCAGTACTTC,CASNGDRGETQYF
.,16,TRBJ1-1,TRBV2,.,TGTGCCAGCAGTCCATGGGGGGGTGGTAGAAGCACTGAAGCTTTCTTT,CASSPWGGGRSTEAFF
.,13,TRBJ2-3,TRBV5-1,once,TGCGCCAGCAGCTTGAAGTTTCAGGAAACGCAGTATTTT,CASSLKFQETQYF
TRBD1,14,TRBJ1-2,TRBV7-2,.,TGTGCCAGCAGGCGACAGGGATCTAACTATGGCTACACCTTC,CASRRQGSNYGYTF
.,15,TRBJ1-2,TRBV5-6,once,TGTGCCAGCAGCTCTATCAGGGGAAAATACTATGGCTACACCTTC,CASSSIRGKYYGYTF
TRBD1,16,TRBJ1-2,TRBV7-6,.,TGTGCCAGCAGCTTACTGACAGGGGGCGCGAGCTATGGCTACACCTTC,CASSLLTGGASYGYTF
TRBD1,18,TRBJ1-5,TRBV7-3,.,TGTGCCAGCAGCTCTGAACAGGGGATCTCATATAGCAATCAGCCCCAGCATTTT,CASSSEQGISYSNQPQHF
.,14,TRBJ2-1,TRBV11-2,.,TGTGCCAGCAGCTTAAGGGGGAGGGACGATGAGCAGTTCTTC,CASSLRGRDDEQFF
.,14,TRBJ1-3,TRBV30,.,TGTGCCTGGAGTGAGGGGGTAGCTGGAAACACCATATATTTT,CAWSEGVAGNTIYF
.,11,TRBJ2-5,TRBV20-1,.,TGCAGTGTCAGGGCAGCAGAGACCCAGTACTTC,CSVRAAETQYF
.,13,TRBJ2-2,TRBV19,.,TGTGCCAGTAGTAGGGGGCGTGTGGGGGAGCTGTTTTTT,CASSRGRVGELFF
TRBD2,14,TRBJ2-1,TRBV25-1,.,TGTGCCAGCAAAGCGGGGGGGGAACTTACTGAGCAGTTCTTC,CASKAGGELTEQFF
.,16,TRBJ2-7,TRBV7-9,few,TGTGCCAGCAGCCCGTCTTTTGGGGCTGTCTCCTACGAGCAGTACTTC,CASSPSFGAVSYEQYF
TRBD1,14,TRBJ1-2,TRBV13,.,TGTGCCAGCAGCCTTGGACAGGGGGCTTCACTGGGTACCTTC,CASSLGQGASLGTF
.,12,TRBJ1-2,TRBV2,few,TGTGCCAGCAATAGACAAAACTATGGCTACACCTTC,CASNRQNYGYTF